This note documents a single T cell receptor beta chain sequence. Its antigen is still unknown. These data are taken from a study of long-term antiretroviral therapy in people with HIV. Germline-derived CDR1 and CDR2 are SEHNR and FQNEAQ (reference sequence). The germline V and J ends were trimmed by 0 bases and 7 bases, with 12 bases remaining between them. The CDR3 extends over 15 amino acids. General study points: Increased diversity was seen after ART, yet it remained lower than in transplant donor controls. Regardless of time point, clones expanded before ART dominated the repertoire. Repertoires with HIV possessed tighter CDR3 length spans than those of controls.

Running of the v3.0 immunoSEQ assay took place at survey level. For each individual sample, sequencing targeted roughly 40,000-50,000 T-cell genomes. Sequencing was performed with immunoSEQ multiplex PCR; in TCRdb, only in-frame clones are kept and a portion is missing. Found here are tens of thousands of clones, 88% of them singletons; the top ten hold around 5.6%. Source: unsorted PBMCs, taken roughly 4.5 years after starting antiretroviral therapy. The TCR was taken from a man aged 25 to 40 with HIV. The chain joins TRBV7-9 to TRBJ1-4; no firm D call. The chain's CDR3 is CASSLALGGFEKLFF. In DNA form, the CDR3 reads TGTGCCAGCAGCTTAGCGCTAGGAGGTTTTGAAAAACTGTTTTTT. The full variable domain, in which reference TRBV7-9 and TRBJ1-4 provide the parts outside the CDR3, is DTGVSQNPRHKITKRGQNVTFRCDPISEHNRLYWYRQTLGQGPEFLTYFQNEAQLEKSRLLSDRFSAERPKGSFSTLEIQRTEQGDSAMYLCASSLALGGFEKLFFGSGTQLSVL.